The 24 T cell receptor beta chains presented below share a single source sample, sequenced in a study of blood T cells in healthy people across ages. Primers used in a second PCR of roughly 6 to 11 cycles were a sample-barcoded 5' primer and a J-beta primer mix. TCRdb used MiXCR to reprocess the 5' RACE reads, holding one entry per CDR3 protein. This sample has some 1.5 million distinct CDR3 sequences, with 28% found just once. The specimen sequenced was blood. The receptors were gathered from a woman aged 25 to 45 in good health.

The chain has TRBV16 and TRBJ1-2; D gene unclear. The CDR3 is 14 amino acids. CDR1 and CDR2 (germline): KGHSY, FQNENV. V lost 3 bases and J lost 4, with 12 bases in between. The CDR3 DNA reads TGTGCCAGCAGCCACAGACGAATATCCTATGGCTACACCTTC. Amino acids: CASSHRRISYGYTF. Looking up the rest from reference TRBV16 and TRBJ1-2 gives the full variable domain: GEEVAQTPKHLVRGEGQKAKLYCAPIKGHSYVFWYQQVLKNEFKFLISFQNENVFDETGMPKERFSAKCLPNSPCSLEIQATKLEDSAVYFCASSHRRISYGYTFGSGTRLTVV.

At least ten counts were recorded for this clonotype. The chain joins TRBV4-2 to TRBJ2-1; D ambiguous. CDR3 length: 16 residues. From germline, CDR1 is LGHNA and CDR2 YNFKEQ. Trimming removed 2 bases at V and 0 bases at J, with 11 bases between. The DNA for the CDR3 is TGTGCCAGCAGCCAAATCCCCCCTAGCTCCTACAATGAGCAGTTCTTC. This encodes CASSQIPPSSYNEQFF.

This chain links TRBV29-1 with TRBJ2-7; D might be TRBD1 or TRBD2, each matching 5 bases. The J call is uncertain, as TRBJ2-5 better fits the DNA end. The CDR3 sequence is 13 residues long. CDR1 is SQVTM, CDR2 ANQGSEA, per germline. The DNA of the CDR3 is TGCAGCGTGGACCGGGGCTTAAAAGAGACCCAGTACTTC. It is translated as CSVDRGLKETQYF.

This clonotype was seen many times. The rearrangement uses TRBV29-1 and TRBJ2-1, with D possibly TRBD2 on 5 matching bases. Trimming pared 3 bases from V and 8 bases from J, leaving 17 bases between. The V gene's germline CDR1 is SQVTM and CDR2 ANQGSEA. CDR3 length: 14 residues. CDR3 DNA sequence: TGCAGCGTTGAGGGCCGACTAACGGTGGATGAGCAGTTCTTC. Encoded protein: CSVEGRLTVDEQFF.

The sample holds many counts of this clonotype. The rearrangement links TRBV3-1 to TRBJ2-5; 10 bases line up with TRBD1. V gave up 2 bases and J gave up 5 bases; unmatched junction bases: 8. The CDR3 loop spans 16 amino acids. The germline CDR1 and CDR2 sequences are LGHDT and YNNKEL (reference sequence). The CDR3 spells CASSQSHGTGVETQYF. The CDR3 bases are TGTGCCAGCAGCCAATCGCACGGGACAGGGGTCGAGACCCAGTACTTC.

This chain joins TRBV2 and TRBJ2-1, with a weak D call TRBD2 (6 bases). The CDR3 totals 15 residues. In germline, CDR1 is SNHLY, CDR2 FYNNEI. The ends were cut back, 7 bases at V and 5 bases at J, with 18 bases in the middle. Written as DNA, the CDR3 is TGTGCCAGCAACCGACTAGTGCGGAAGAACAATGAGCAGTTCTTC. Its protein is CASNRLVRKNNEQFF.

Details on this clonotype: Germline is not matched at one junction end, which may reflect a read error. The chain is built from TRBV5-1 and TRBJ2-3, with D possibly matching TRBD2 (6 bases). This CDR3 has 14 amino acids. The V gene's germline CDR1 is SGHRS and CDR2 YFSETQ. CDR3 in amino acids: CTSSNGGRTDTQYF. The CDR3 DNA follows: TGCACCAGCAGCAACGGGGGTAGGACAGATACGCAGTATTTT.

The table lists this clonotype with a few counts. The genes are TRBV4-1 and TRBJ2-3; D is possibly TRBD2 (7 bases). Looked up from germline, CDR1 is MGHRA and CDR2 is YSYEKL. V lost 0 bases and J 5 bases, leaving 18 bases between the germline ends. CDR3 length equals 17 residues. DNA of the CDR3: TGCGCCAGCAGCCAAGAGTATGGGGGGGCGGGGGAAGATACGCAGTATTTT. Protein sequence: CASSQEYGGAGEDTQYF.

The chain uses TRBV4-3 and TRBJ2-1; D ambiguous. This CDR3 comprises 18 residues. CDR1 is LGHNA and CDR2 is YSLEER in the germline V gene. Trimming took 0 bases from V and 7 from J, leaving 22 bases between them. This CDR3 reads CASSQDSSGWPGRNEQFF. The CDR3 DNA follows: TGCGCCAGCAGCCAAGACTCCTCGGGTTGGCCAGGACGAAATGAGCAGTTCTTC.

The chain combines TRBV5-5 with TRBJ1-2; D is uncertain. Deletions cut 0 bases from V and 1 base from J, with 16 bases between. Per the germline V gene, CDR1 is SGHKS and CDR2 is YYEKEE (reference sequence). The CDR3 is 17 residues long. The CDR3 region has the DNA TGTGCCAGCAGCTTGGTCTCCCGCAGGAAGATTAACTATGGCTACACCTTC. Its protein product is CASSLVSRRKINYGYTF.

J is TRBJ1-2 and V is TRBV11-2; tentatively, D is TRBD1 (6 bases). Germline lookup yields CDR1 SGHAT and CDR2 FQNNGV. This CDR3 has 15 residues. Deletions cut 0 bases from V and 7 bases from J, with 15 bases between. The CDR3 region is CASSLEGQVAGGYTF. The CDR3 bases are TGTGCCAGCAGCTTAGAGGGACAAGTGGCTGGTGGCTACACCTTC.

A note on this clonotype: This likely comes from a read error, as the CDR3 has no conserved phenylalanine or tryptophan at its end. The chain couples TRBV27 to TRBJ2-1, with 8 bases lining up with TRBD2. The CDR3 runs to 14 residues. The V gene end was trimmed by 7 bases and the J gene end by 13 bases; junction bases not matched to a gene: 15. Germline CDR1 reads MNHEY; CDR2 reads SMNVEV (reference sequence). Here the CDR3 reads CASMGSGLALHQFL. Written as DNA, the CDR3 is TGTGCCAGCATGGGATCAGGACTAGCTCTTCATCAGTTCTTA.

The gene calls are TRBV7-3 and TRBJ1-1, with 7 bases matching TRBD1. Germline-derived CDR1 and CDR2 are SGHTA and FQGTGA. This CDR3 has 16 amino acids. Trimming cost V 0 bases and J 1 base; bases outside gene matches: 5. CDR3 amino acids: CASSLTGQGGNTEAFF. In nucleotides, the CDR3 is TGTGCCAGCAGCTTAACCGGGCAGGGGGGGAACACTGAAGCTTTCTTT.

The CDR3 reads CASSATRSSYNEQFF. DNA of the CDR3: TGTGCCAGCAGCGCAACTAGAAGCTCCTACAATGAGCAGTTCTTC. This rearrangement joins TRBV7-2 to TRBJ2-1; tentatively, D is TRBD2 (5 bases). Germline CDR1 is SGHTA and CDR2 is FQGNSA. Trimming took off 5 bases at V and 0 bases at J, with 11 bases between the two ends. This CDR3 contains 15 residues.

The gene calls are TRBV30 and TRBJ1-5, with TRBD1 matching over 9 bases. Germline V lookup: CDR1 GTSNPN, CDR2 SVGIG (reference sequence). The CDR3 is 13 amino acids. J was trimmed by 9 bases and V by 1 base; bases with no gene match: 4. The DNA of the CDR3 is TGTGCCTGGAGTGACAGGGGGCGCGGGCCCCAGCATTTT. This encodes CAWSDRGRGPQHF. The full variable domain, completed using reference TRBV30 and TRBJ1-5, is SQTIHQWPATLVQPVGSPLSLECTVEGTSNPNLYWYRQAAGRGLQLLFYSVGIGQISSEVPQNLSASRPQDRQFILSSKKLLLSDSGFYLCAWSDRGRGPQHFGDGTRLSIL.

The chain joins TRBV10-3 to TRBJ2-2, with 8 bases fitting TRBD1. CDR3 length equals 16 residues. J gave up 3 bases and V 2 bases, and 5 bases lay outside the gene matches. Per the germline V gene, CDR1 is ENHRY and CDR2 is SYGVKD. The CDR3 nucleotides read TGTGCCATCAGTGAGATGAAGGACAGGGACACCGGGGAGCTGTTTTTT. Its protein is CAISEMKDRDTGELFF.

This clonotype was detected a few times. The V gene is TRBV20-1, the J gene TRBJ1-1; possibly TRBD1 for D (5 bases). The V end was cut by 6 bases, the J end by 0 bases, with 11 bases between. CDR1 DFQATT and CDR2 SNEGSKA come from the germline V gene (reference sequence). The CDR3 loop spans 13 amino acids. DNA for the CDR3: TGCAGTGCCCTGAGGGGAATGAACACTGAAGCTTTCTTT. Its translation: CSALRGMNTEAFF.

This clonotype was counted once. The chain joins TRBV28 to TRBJ1-1; TRBD1 might be the D (5 bases). V dropped 6 bases and J dropped 7 bases, with 12 bases sitting between them. This CDR3 has 12 amino acids. Per germline, CDR1 MDHEN and CDR2 SYDVKM. The CDR3 DNA follows: TGTGCCAGCAGCACCAGACAGTTTGAAGCTTTCTTT. This gives the protein CASSTRQFEAFF.

The table lists this clonotype with a few counts. The chain carries TRBV6-5 and TRBJ1-5, with D possibly TRBD1 on 5 matching bases. From germline, CDR1 is MNHEY and CDR2 SVGAGI. CDR3 length equals 14 residues. Trimming pared 5 bases from V and 1 base from J, leaving 9 bases between. The CDR3: CASSRGYSNQPQHF. Here the CDR3 DNA reads TGTGCCAGCAGTCGGGGGTACAGCAATCAGCCCCAGCATTTT.

This clonotype was seen ten or more times. The rearrangement links TRBV4-1 to TRBJ2-1; 9 bases line up with TRBD2. CDR3 length: 16 residues. The trim removed 1 base at V and 3 bases at J, leaving 4 bases unmatched. From germline, CDR1 is MGHRA and CDR2 YSYEKL. Here the CDR3 DNA reads TGCGCCAGCAGCCAAGTGAGACTAGCGGTCTACAATGAGCAGTTCTTC. It codes for CASSQVRLAVYNEQFF.

The chain recombines TRBV19 with TRBJ2-3; TRBD2 matches at 12 bases. CDR3 size: 17 residues. Germline V gives CDR1 LNHDA, CDR2 SQIVND (reference sequence). J gave up 6 bases and V 5 bases, and 12 bases lay outside the gene matches. The CDR3 coding sequence is TGTGCCAGTAGTCCACCACGACTAGCGGGGGTGTTGGATACGCAGTATTTT. Amino acids: CASSPPRLAGVLDTQYF.

On this clonotype: Its ends do not fully match the called genes, so a read error is possible. The V and J genes are TRBV11-2 and TRBJ2-3; 8 nucleotides align to TRBD2. CDR3 length: 16 amino acids. The germline CDR1 and CDR2 sequences are SGHAT and FQNNGV. The DNA for the CDR3 is TGCGCCAGCAGCGGGTCCGGGGGGGGAGGGACAGATACGCAGTATTTT. Its translation: CASSGSGGGGTDTQYF.

This clonotype was observed a few times. The chain combines TRBV20-1 with TRBJ2-3; TRBD2 agrees at 11 bases. Germline CDR1 is DFQATT and CDR2 is SNEGSKA (reference sequence). The J segment lost 4 bases and the V segment lost 6 bases, leaving 3 bases of the junction unmatched. The length of the CDR3 is 13 residues. The CDR3 region has the DNA TGCAGTGCCTCTAGCGGGGGGCCAGATACGCAGTATTTT. This gives the protein CSASSGGPDTQYF.

This chain joins TRBV30 and TRBJ2-5; D may be TRBD2 (5 bases). V lost 3 bases to trimming and J lost 9 bases, with 17 bases between them. CDR1 and CDR2 from the germline V gene are GTSNPN and SVGIG (reference sequence). This CDR3 is 13 amino acids long. The CDR3 spells CAWSQPQREPQYF. In nucleotides, the CDR3 is TGTGCCTGGAGCCAACCTCAAAGGGAGCCCCAGTACTTC.